This is a list of T cell receptor beta chains from one sample in a study of OX40 agonist ivuxolimab in advanced cancers. Profiling relied on immunoSEQ multiplex PCR, and the TCRdb table lists in-frame clones only, not all of them. The data hold about 62,000 clones, with roughly four fifths observed a single time. The specimen comprised CD4+ or CD8+ T cells sorted from blood, sampled in a trial of the OX40 agonist ivuxolimab. These receptors were taken from an adult with an advanced solid tumor such as melanoma, head and neck, liver or kidney cancer. Both conserved end residues are part of each CDR3. The D gene is left open where the match is weak. Part of the rows lack a size; the others show once, few, many or a class for expanded clones.

clone_size	j_call	v_call	d_call	cdr3_aa	cdr3_nt
NA	TRBJ2-2	TRBV28	NA	CASSLEEVAPGELFF	TGTGCCAGCAGTTTAGAGGAGGTGGCGCCCGGGGAGCTGTTTTTT
NA	TRBJ2-2	TRBV9	NA	CASSVAQGRAGELFF	TGTGCCAGCAGCGTTGCACAGGGAAGGGCCGGGGAGCTGTTTTTT
once	TRBJ2-6	TRBV2	NA	CASTWSGGANVLTF	TGTGCCAGCACATGGAGTGGTGGGGCCAACGTCCTGACTTTC
NA	TRBJ2-1	TRBV2	TRBD2	CASGAAGVINEQFF	TGTGCCAGCGGAGCAGCGGGGGTAATTAATGAGCAGTTCTTC
NA	TRBJ1-1	TRBV9	NA	CASSVGVGGLNTEAFF	TGTGCCAGCAGCGTAGGGGTGGGAGGGCTAAACACTGAAGCTTTCTTT
NA	TRBJ1-3	TRBV18	NA	CASSPPSARGVSGNTIYF	TGTGCCAGCTCACCACCGTCGGCAAGGGGGGTCTCTGGAAACACCATATATTTT
NA	TRBJ1-2	TRBV4-3	NA	CASSQDGGYYGYTF	TGCGCCAGCAGCCAAGATGGGGGGTACTATGGCTACACCTTC
few	TRBJ1-5	TRBV27	NA	CASSHRRDSNQPQHF	TGTGCCAGCAGTCACAGGCGGGATAGCAATCAGCCCCAGCATTTT
once	TRBJ2-3	TRBV6-5	NA	CASSYGGHTDTQYF	TGTGCCAGCAGTTATGGGGGGCACACAGATACGCAGTATTTT
NA	TRBJ1-4	TRBV28	TRBD1	CASSPPGQQNEKLFF	TGTGCCAGCAGTCCTCCGGGACAGCAGAATGAAAAACTGTTTTTT
NA	TRBJ2-7	TRBV28	NA	CASGDRASSYEQYF	TGTGCCAGCGGTGATCGGGCCAGCTCCTACGAGCAGTACTTC
few	TRBJ2-7	TRBV7-3	NA	CASSSRGQTYEQYF	TGTGCCAGCAGCTCACGAGGACAGACCTACGAGCAGTACTTC
NA	TRBJ1-2	TRBV5-4	NA	CASRRYADYGYTF	TGTGCCAGCAGGCGCTACGCGGACTATGGCTACACCTTC
NA	TRBJ2-5	TRBV19	TRBD2	CASSIVLAGAFGETQYF	TGTGCCAGTAGTATAGTACTAGCGGGAGCCTTCGGAGAGACCCAGTACTTC
NA	TRBJ2-7	TRBV28	TRBD2	CASSRTSYEQYF	TGTGCCAGCAGCCGGACTAGCTACGAGCAGTACTTC
NA	TRBJ1-4	TRBV7-6	TRBD1	CASSQTTGATNEKLFF	TGTGCCAGCAGCCAGACCACAGGGGCCACTAATGAAAAACTGTTTTTT
NA	TRBJ2-5	TRBV6-6	NA	CASSQGRETQYF	TGTGCCAGCAGTCAGGGGCGAGAGACCCAGTACTTC
NA	TRBJ2-5	TRBV2	NA	CASSVDLPETQYF	TGTGCCAGCAGTGTAGACTTGCCAGAGACCCAGTACTTC
NA	TRBJ2-7	TRBV28	NA	CASSTLLDRPGISLEQYF	TGTGCCAGCAGTACTTTACTCGATAGGCCGGGAATCTCATTGGAGCAGTACTTC
once	TRBJ2-5	TRBV5-4	TRBD2	CASSPPGGGETQYF	TGTGCCAGCAGCCCTCCGGGGGGTGGAGAGACCCAGTACTTC
NA	TRBJ2-3	TRBV10-1	NA	CATNRDSDTQYF	TGCGCCACCAACAGGGATTCAGATACGCAGTATTTT
NA	TRBJ1-4	TRBV11-2	NA	CASSPNAQGTNEKLFF	TGTGCCAGCAGCCCTAACGCACAGGGAACTAATGAAAAACTGTTTTTT